This is a list of T cell receptor beta chains from one sample in a study of control samples from healthy donors and cancer patients. Clones were sequenced by immunoSEQ multiplex PCR, and TCRdb holds only the in-frame ones, with some missing. The sample has 70,000 to 90,000 clones, around 94% seen once. Sequenced: blood. The receptor set was obtained from a woman younger than 35 in good health. Both conserved end residues are part of each CDR3. D genes are given only for firm matches. Clone size is not always given. Where it is, it says once, few, many or a class for expanded clones.

clone size	J gene	D gene	V gene	CDR3 length	CDR3 protein	CDR3 DNA
.	TRBJ2-3	.	TRBV29-1	13	CSALAPGADTQYF	TGCAGCGCCCTGGCCCCGGGAGCAGATACGCAGTATTTT
.	TRBJ1-4	TRBD1	TRBV28	16	CASSLRGQATNEKLFF	TGTGCCAGCAGTTTGCGCGGACAGGCAACTAATGAAAAACTGTTTTTT
.	TRBJ2-1	.	TRBV5-5	14	CASSQRDNYNEQFF	TGTGCCAGCAGCCAGCGGGACAACTACAATGAGCAGTTCTTC
once	TRBJ1-2	.	TRBV27	13	CASSLSVNYGYTF	TGTGCCAGCAGTTTGAGCGTTAACTATGGCTACACCTTC
.	TRBJ1-3	.	TRBV18	16	CASSPLHRDDGNTIYF	TGTGCCAGCTCACCACTTCACAGAGACGACGGAAACACCATATATTTT
.	TRBJ2-7	.	TRBV19	15	CASSRTRGTSYEQYF	TGTGCCAGTAGTAGGACCAGGGGCACTTCCTACGAGCAGTACTTC
.	TRBJ2-7	.	TRBV28	15	CASSFGGQRPYEQYF	TGTGCCAGCAGTTTCGGCGGACAGAGACCCTACGAGCAGTACTTC
.	TRBJ2-3	.	TRBV5-6	15	CASSFGLTSTDTQYF	TGTGCCAGCAGCTTTGGGTTGACTAGCACAGATACGCAGTATTTT
.	TRBJ1-1	TRBD1	TRBV7-9	15	CASSPRQGSYTEAFF	TGTGCCAGCAGCCCGAGACAGGGGTCTTACACTGAAGCTTTCTTT
.	TRBJ2-5	.	TRBV21-1	22	CASSKVRQKSASGRAREETQYF	TGTGCCAGCAGCAAAGTCCGCCAGAAGTCGGCTAGCGGGAGGGCCCGGGAAGAGACCCAGTACTTC
.	TRBJ2-1	.	TRBV29-1	16	CSVVGGARGYDNEQFF	TGCAGCGTTGTAGGTGGTGCCCGAGGATACGACAATGAGCAGTTCTTC
.	TRBJ1-1	TRBD1	TRBV28	12	CASSTGGTEAFF	TGTGCCAGCAGTACAGGGGGTACTGAAGCTTTCTTT
.	TRBJ1-3	.	TRBV5-6	15	CASSFGRNSGNTIYF	TGTGCCAGCAGCTTCGGACGTAACTCTGGAAACACCATATATTTT
.	TRBJ1-5	TRBD1	TRBV6-5	13	CASRDREHQPQHF	TGTGCCAGCAGGGACAGGGAACATCAGCCCCAGCATTTT
once	TRBJ1-6	.	TRBV28	17	CASSLGLVDGYNSPLHF	TGTGCCAGCAGTTTGGGGTTAGTAGACGGCTATAATTCACCCCTCCACTTT
.	TRBJ1-1	.	TRBV12-3/TRBV12-4	13	CASGSSVNTEAFF	TGTGCCAGCGGTTCCTCGGTGAACACTGAAGCTTTCTTT
.	TRBJ2-4	.	TRBV10-1	18	CASSESTIQGIAKNIQYF	TGCGCCAGCAGTGAGTCGACTATACAGGGTATAGCCAAAAACATTCAGTACTTC
.	TRBJ2-3	.	TRBV7-3	15	CASSLVGSGTDTQYF	TGTGCCAGCAGCTTAGTAGGGTCTGGCACAGATACGCAGTATTTT
.	TRBJ2-2	.	TRBV5-1	13	CASKGTDTGELFF	TGCGCCAGCAAAGGGACGGACACCGGGGAGCTGTTTTTT
.	TRBJ2-2	.	TRBV15	14	CATSSYAGLKELFF	TGTGCCACCAGCAGTTACGCCGGGCTTAAGGAGCTGTTTTTT
.	TRBJ2-7	.	TRBV28	16	CASPPSTGVRQDEQYF	TGTGCCAGCCCCCCCTCAACGGGAGTACGTCAGGACGAGCAGTACTTC
once	TRBJ2-3	.	TRBV5-4	14	CASSAGTGTDTQYF	TGTGCCAGCAGCGCAGGGACTGGCACAGATACGCAGTATTTT
.	TRBJ1-6	.	TRBV7-8	19	CASSLGELLGSTYNSPLHF	TGTGCCAGCAGCTTAGGGGAATTATTGGGCAGCACCTATAATTCACCCCTCCACTTT
.	TRBJ2-3	TRBD2	TRBV3-1/TRBV3-2	16	CASSPGGLGGTDTQYF	TGTGCCAGCAGCCCGGGGGGACTAGGAGGCACAGATACGCAGTATTTT
.	TRBJ2-7	TRBD2	TRBV7-9	16	CASSTPVAGQLYEQYF	TGTGCCAGCAGCACACCTGTAGCGGGCCAACTCTACGAGCAGTACTTC
.	TRBJ2-2	TRBD1	TRBV15	15	CATSKTGTGSGELFF	TGTGCCACCAGCAAAACAGGGACAGGGTCCGGGGAGCTGTTTTTT
.	TRBJ1-4	TRBD1	TRBV19	14	CASRRTGGDEKLFF	TGTGCCAGTAGGAGGACAGGGGGCGATGAAAAACTGTTTTTT
.	TRBJ2-3	TRBD1	TRBV7-2	15	CASRQQGAWTDTQYF	TGTGCCAGCAGACAACAGGGGGCCTGGACAGATACGCAGTATTTT
.	TRBJ2-7	TRBD2	TRBV3-1/TRBV3-2	16	CASSQGLAGVTHEQYF	TGTGCCAGCAGCCAAGGCCTAGCGGGAGTTACCCACGAGCAGTACTTC
.	TRBJ2-7	.	TRBV9	14	CASSPGGGTYEQYF	TGTGCCAGCAGCCCGGGTGGGGGCACCTACGAGCAGTACTTC
.	TRBJ1-6	.	TRBV19	16	CASSIGGGIIGSPLHF	TGTGCCAGTAGTATAGGCGGGGGTATAATCGGTTCACCCCTCCACTTT
.	TRBJ1-4	.	TRBV10-2	17	CASSDSGGSGLNEKLFF	TGCGCCAGCAGTGATAGCGGAGGGAGTGGTCTTAATGAAAAACTGTTTTTT